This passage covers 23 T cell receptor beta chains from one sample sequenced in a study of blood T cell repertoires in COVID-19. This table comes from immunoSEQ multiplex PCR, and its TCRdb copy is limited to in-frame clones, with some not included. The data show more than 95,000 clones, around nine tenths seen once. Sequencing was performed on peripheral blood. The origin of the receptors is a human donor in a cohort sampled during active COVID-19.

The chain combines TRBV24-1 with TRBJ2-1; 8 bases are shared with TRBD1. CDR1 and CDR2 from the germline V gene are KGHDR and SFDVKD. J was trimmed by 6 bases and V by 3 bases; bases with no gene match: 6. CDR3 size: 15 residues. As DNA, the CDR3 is TGTGCCACCAGTGATAGGCAGGGGGCCGGCAATGAGCAGTTCTTC. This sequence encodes CATSDRQGAGNEQFF.

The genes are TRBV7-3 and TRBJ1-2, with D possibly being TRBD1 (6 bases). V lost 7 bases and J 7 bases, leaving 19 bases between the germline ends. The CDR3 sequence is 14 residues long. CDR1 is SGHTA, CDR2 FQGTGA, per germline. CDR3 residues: CASTDGGRGSGYTF. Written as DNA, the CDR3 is TGTGCCAGCACCGATGGAGGCAGGGGATCTGGCTACACCTTC.

The CDR3 DNA sequence: TGTGCCATCAGTGAGCCGGGACAGGGTCGCAATGAGCAGTTCTTC. Amino acid sequence: CAISEPGQGRNEQFF. The chain uses TRBV10-3 and TRBJ2-1, with 9 bases that match TRBD1. The CDR3 runs 15 residues. V was clipped by 2 bases and J by 6 bases; unmatched bases: 5. Germline-derived CDR1 and CDR2 are ENHRY and SYGVKD.

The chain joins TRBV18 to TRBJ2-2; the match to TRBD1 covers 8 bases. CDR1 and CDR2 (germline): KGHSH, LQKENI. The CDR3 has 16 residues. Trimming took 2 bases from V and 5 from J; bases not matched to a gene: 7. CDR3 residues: CASSPIRDRNTGELFF. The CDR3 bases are TGTGCCAGCTCACCAATCCGGGACAGGAATACCGGGGAGCTGTTTTTT.

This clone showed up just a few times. CDR3 residues: CASSSPRQGEYGYTF. The CDR3 DNA follows: TGTGCCAGCAGTTCCCCGCGACAGGGAGAGTATGGCTACACCTTC. The chain joins TRBV28 to TRBJ1-2; 7 nucleotides line up with TRBD1. Germline loops: CDR1 MDHEN, CDR2 SYDVKM. Germline trimming cut 4 bases from V and 5 bases from J; bases unmatched to any gene: 10. The CDR3 has 15 residues.

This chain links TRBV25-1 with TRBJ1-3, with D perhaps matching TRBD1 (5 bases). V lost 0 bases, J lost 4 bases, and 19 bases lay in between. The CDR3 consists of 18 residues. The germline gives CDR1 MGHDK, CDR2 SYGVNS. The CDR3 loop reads CASSEYSYSGGTGNTIYF. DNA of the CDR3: TGTGCCAGCAGTGAATATTCATATTCGGGAGGGACCGGAAACACCATATATTTT.

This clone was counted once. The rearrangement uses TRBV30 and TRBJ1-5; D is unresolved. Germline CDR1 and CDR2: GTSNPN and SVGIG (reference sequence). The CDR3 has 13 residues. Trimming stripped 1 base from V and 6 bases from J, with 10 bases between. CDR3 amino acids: CAWSGEGAQPQHF. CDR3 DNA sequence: TGTGCCTGGAGTGGAGAGGGCGCTCAGCCCCAGCATTTT.

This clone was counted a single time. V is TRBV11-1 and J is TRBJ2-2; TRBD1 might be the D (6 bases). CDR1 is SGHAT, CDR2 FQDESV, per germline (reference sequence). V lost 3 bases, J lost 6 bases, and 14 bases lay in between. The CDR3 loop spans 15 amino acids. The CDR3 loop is CASSFRTDFSGELFF. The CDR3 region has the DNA TGTGCCAGCAGCTTCCGGACAGACTTCTCCGGGGAGCTGTTTTTT.

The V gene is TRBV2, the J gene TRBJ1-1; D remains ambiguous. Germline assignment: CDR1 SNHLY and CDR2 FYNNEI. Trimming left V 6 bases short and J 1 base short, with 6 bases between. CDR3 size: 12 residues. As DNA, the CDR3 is TGTGCCAGCAGAGCCGGGAACACTGAAGCTTTCTTT. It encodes CASRAGNTEAFF.

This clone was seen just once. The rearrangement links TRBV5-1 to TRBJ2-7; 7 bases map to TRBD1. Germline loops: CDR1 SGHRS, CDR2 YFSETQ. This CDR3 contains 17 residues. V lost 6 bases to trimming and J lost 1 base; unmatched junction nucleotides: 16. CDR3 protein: CASTSGQGVSVSYEQYF. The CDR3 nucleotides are TGCGCCAGCACCTCCGGGCAGGGGGTGTCCGTGTCCTACGAGCAGTACTTC.

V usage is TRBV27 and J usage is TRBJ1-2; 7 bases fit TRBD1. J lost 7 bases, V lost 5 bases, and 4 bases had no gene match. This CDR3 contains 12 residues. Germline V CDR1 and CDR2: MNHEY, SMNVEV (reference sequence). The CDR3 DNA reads TGTGCCAGCAGTGAACACAGGGGTGGCTACACCTTC. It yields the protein CASSEHRGGYTF.

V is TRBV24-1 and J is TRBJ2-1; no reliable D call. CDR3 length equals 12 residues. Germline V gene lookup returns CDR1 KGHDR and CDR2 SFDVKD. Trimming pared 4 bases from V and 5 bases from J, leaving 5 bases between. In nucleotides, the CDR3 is TGTGCCACCAGTGAACAAAACAATGAGCAGTTCTTC. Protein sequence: CATSEQNNEQFF.

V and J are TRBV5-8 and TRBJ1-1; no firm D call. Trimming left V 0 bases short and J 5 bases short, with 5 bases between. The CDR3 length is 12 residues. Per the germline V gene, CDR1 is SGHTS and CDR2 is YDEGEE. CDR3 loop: CASSLDMTEAFF. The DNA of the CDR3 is TGTGCCAGCAGCTTGGATATGACTGAAGCTTTCTTT.

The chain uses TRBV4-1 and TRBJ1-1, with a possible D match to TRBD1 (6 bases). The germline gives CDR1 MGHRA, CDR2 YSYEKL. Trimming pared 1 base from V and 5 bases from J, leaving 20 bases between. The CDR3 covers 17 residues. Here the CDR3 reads CASSQVSRGGLGTEAFF. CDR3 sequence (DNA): TGCGCCAGCAGCCAAGTATCTCGGGGGGGGCTGGGGACTGAAGCTTTCTTT.

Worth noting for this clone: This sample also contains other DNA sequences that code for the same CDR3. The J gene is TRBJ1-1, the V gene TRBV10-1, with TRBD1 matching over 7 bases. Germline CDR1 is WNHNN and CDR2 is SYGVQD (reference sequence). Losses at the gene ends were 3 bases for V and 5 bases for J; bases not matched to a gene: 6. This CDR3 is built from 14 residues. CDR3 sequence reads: CASSENRGGTEAFF. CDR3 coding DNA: TGCGCCAGCAGTGAAAACAGGGGCGGAACTGAAGCTTTCTTT.

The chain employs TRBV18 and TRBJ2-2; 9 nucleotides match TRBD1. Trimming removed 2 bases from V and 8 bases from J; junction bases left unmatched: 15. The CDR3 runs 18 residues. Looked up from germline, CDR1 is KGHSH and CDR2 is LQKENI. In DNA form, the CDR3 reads TGTGCCAGCTCACCATTAAGGCCGGGACAGGGAAGTTCGGGGGAGCTGTTTTTT. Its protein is CASSPLRPGQGSSGELFF.

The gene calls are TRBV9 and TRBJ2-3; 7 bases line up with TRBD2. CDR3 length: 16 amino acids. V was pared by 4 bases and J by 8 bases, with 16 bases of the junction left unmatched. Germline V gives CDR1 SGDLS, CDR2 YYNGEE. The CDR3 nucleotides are TGTGCCAGCAGCCCCAACTTAGCGCTAACGGGGGGTACGCAGTATTTT. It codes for CASSPNLALTGGTQYF.

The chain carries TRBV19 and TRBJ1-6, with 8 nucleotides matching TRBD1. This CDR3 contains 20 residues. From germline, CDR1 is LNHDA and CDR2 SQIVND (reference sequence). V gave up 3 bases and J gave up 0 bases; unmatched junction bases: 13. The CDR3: CASSIGGQGPSSSYNSPLHF. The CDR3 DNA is TGTGCCAGTAGTATCGGTGGACAGGGACCCTCTAGCTCCTATAATTCACCCCTCCACTTT.

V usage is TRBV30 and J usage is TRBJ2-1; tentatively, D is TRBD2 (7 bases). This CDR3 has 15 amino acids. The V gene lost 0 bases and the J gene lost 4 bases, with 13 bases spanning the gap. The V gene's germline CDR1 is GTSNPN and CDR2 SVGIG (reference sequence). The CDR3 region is CAWSVRGALYNEQFF. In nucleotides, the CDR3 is TGTGCCTGGAGTGTACGGGGGGCCTTATACAATGAGCAGTTCTTC.

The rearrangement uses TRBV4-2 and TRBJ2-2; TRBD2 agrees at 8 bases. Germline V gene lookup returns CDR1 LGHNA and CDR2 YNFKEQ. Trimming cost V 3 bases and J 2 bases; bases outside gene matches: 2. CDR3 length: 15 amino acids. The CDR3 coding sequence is TGTGCCAGCAGCCACAGCGGGGGAAACACCGGGGAGCTGTTTTTT. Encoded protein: CASSHSGGNTGELFF.

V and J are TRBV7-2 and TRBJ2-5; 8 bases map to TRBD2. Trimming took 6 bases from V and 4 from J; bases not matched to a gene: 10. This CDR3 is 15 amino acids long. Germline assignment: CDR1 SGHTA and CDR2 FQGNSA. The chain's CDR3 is CASRGSSGGGETQYF. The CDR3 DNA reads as TGTGCCAGCAGAGGGTCCAGCGGGGGCGGAGAGACCCAGTACTTC.

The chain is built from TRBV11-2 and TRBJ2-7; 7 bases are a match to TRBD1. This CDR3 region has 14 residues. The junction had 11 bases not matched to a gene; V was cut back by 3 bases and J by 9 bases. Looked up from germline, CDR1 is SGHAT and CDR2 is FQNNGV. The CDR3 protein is CASSFLRGKQAQYF. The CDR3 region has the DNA TGTGCCAGCAGCTTTCTCAGGGGGAAGCAGGCGCAGTACTTC.

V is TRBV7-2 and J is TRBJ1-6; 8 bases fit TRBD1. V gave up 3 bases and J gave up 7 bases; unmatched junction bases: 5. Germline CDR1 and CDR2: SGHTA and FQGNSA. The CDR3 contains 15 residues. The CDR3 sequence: CASSFSDRGNSPLHF. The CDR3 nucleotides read TGTGCCAGCAGCTTTTCCGACAGGGGCAATTCACCCCTCCACTTT. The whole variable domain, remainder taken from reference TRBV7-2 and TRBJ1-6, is GAGVSQSPSNKVTEKGKDVELRCDPISGHTALYWYRQSLGQGLEFLIYFQGNSAPDKSGLPSDRFSAERTGGSVSTLTIQRTQQEDSAVYLCASSFSDRGNSPLHFGNGTRLTVT.